This T cell receptor (beta chain) was sequenced in a study of T-cell memory formation after mild COVID-19. Study-wide context: The two donors had largely donor-specific TCR clusters.

In this sample, this clonotype turned up a few times. Its specificity is not known. TCR alpha and TCR beta cDNA libraries carrying sample barcodes and UMIs came from 5'RACE with constant-segment primers. MiXCR, applied by TCRdb to the 5' RACE reads, yields one record per CDR3 protein. The table shows around 310,000 distinct CDR3 sequences, with approximately 15% occurring only once. CDR1 and CDR2 (germline): LGHNA, YSLEER. The CDR3 has 17 residues. V trimming: 1 base; J trimming: 3 bases; junction bases outside the gene matches: 10. Study observations and caveats: Among CD4+ contracting clones, most were CM and EM, and CD8+ ones EMRA. The pre-infection memory compartment contained some responding clones, suggesting cross-reactive memory joined.

The chain carries TRBV4-3 and TRBJ2-3; 7 positions match TRBD2. The TCR comes from a man aged 18 to 30 who had mild COVID-19 (a few samples of this study predate the infection). Cell type and time point are not known. The sample comprised PBMCs or a T cell subset sorted from them (not recorded which). CDR3 bases: TGCGCCAGCAGCCAAGGACAGCTAGCGGTTGGGACAGATACGCAGTATTTT. This translates into CASSQGQLAVGTDTQYF.